Listed below are T cell receptor beta chains from one sample, sequenced in a study of blood T cell repertoires in COVID-19. Using immunoSEQ multiplex PCR, the repertoire was profiled, and TCRdb retains in-frame clones only, with some absent. The table lists tens of thousands of clones, 81% of them singletons. Sequenced material: peripheral blood. These receptors originate from a man older than 75 with acute or convalescent COVID-19. Each CDR3 is given with its conserved first and last residue. Fields, in order: V gene, D gene, clone size, J gene, CDR3 DNA, CDR3 protein. D genes are given only for firm matches. Not all rows give a size; the values are once, few, many and, for expanded clones, a class.

TRBV7-9	.	.	TRBJ1-5	TGTGCCAGCAGCCGGGGAGCGAAGCAGCCCCAGCATTTT	CASSRGAKQPQHF
TRBV6-1	.	.	TRBJ2-1	TGTGCCAGCAGTGAGGGGGACCGGGGGTACAATGAGCAGTTCTTC	CASSEGDRGYNEQFF
TRBV12-5	.	.	TRBJ1-1	TGTGCTAGTGGTTTAGCTAAGAACACTGAAGCTTTCTTT	CASGLAKNTEAFF
TRBV5-1	.	.	TRBJ1-1	TGCGCCAGCAGCCAAGAGACAGCCATGAACACTGAAGCTTTCTTT	CASSQETAMNTEAFF
TRBV18	TRBD1	.	TRBJ2-1	TGTGCCAGCTCAGCCGGGACAGGGACTTACAATGAGCAGTTCTTC	CASSAGTGTYNEQFF
TRBV7-2	.	.	TRBJ1-2	TGTGCCAGCAGCTTAAGCCAGGGTGGGGGCTACACCTTC	CASSLSQGGGYTF
TRBV10-3	.	.	TRBJ2-7	TGTGCCATCAGTGAGTCGGCCCAGAGGGAGCAGTACTTC	CAISESAQREQYF
TRBV28	.	few	TRBJ1-5	TGTGCCAGCAAGACGGGGTGGCAGCCCCAGCATTTT	CASKTGWQPQHF
TRBV10-3	.	.	TRBJ1-5	TGTGCCATCAGTGAGTTCGGGACAACGAATCAGCCCCAGCATTTT	CAISEFGTTNQPQHF
TRBV30	.	.	TRBJ1-5	TGTGCCTGGAGTTTTGGGCACAATCAGCCCCAGCATTTT	CAWSFGHNQPQHF
TRBV28	TRBD1	.	TRBJ2-2	TGTGCCACCCGGACAGGGGTGGATACCGGGGAGCTGTTTTTT	CATRTGVDTGELFF
TRBV11-3	TRBD1	few	TRBJ2-3	TGTGCCAGCAGCCCCCGGGACAGAGATACGCAGTATTTT	CASSPRDRDTQYF
TRBV7-8	.	few	TRBJ1-5	TGTGCCAGCAGCTTCAACCCGGGAGGTCAGCCCCAGCATTTT	CASSFNPGGQPQHF
TRBV25-1	.	few	TRBJ1-1	TGTGCCAGCATAGGGGGAATGAACACTGAAGCTTTCTTT	CASIGGMNTEAFF
TRBV28	TRBD2	once	TRBJ2-5	TGTGCCAGCAGTTGGACTAGCGGGAGGAACATACGGGGAGAGACCCAGTACTTC	CASSWTSGRNIRGETQYF
TRBV24-1	.	.	TRBJ2-1	TGTGCCACCAGTGATTTTGCCGGGGGAAGAAATGAGCAGTTCTTC	CATSDFAGGRNEQFF
TRBV7-3	.	.	TRBJ2-5	TGTGCCAGCATGCGATCCGCGGGAGAGACCCAGTACTTC	CASMRSAGETQYF
TRBV6-6	TRBD1	.	TRBJ1-2	TGTGCCAGCAGTTCCCCCCGGACAGGGGTGGAAAGCTACACCTTC	CASSSPRTGVESYTF
TRBV7-2	.	.	TRBJ2-6	TGTGCCAGCAGCCCGACAGCTTTCTCTGGGGCCAACGTCCTGACTTTC	CASSPTAFSGANVLTF
TRBV7-2	.	.	TRBJ2-7	TGTGCCAGCAGCTCCACACCGACAAGTCGCGAGCAGTACTTC	CASSSTPTSREQYF
TRBV18	.	.	TRBJ1-1	TGTGCCAGCTCACCAGGACAGCAAATGAACACTGAAGCTTTCTTT	CASSPGQQMNTEAFF
TRBV11-2	TRBD1	.	TRBJ1-2	TGTGCCAGCAGATTGACAGGGGCCTATGGCTACACCTTC	CASRLTGAYGYTF
TRBV28	TRBD1	.	TRBJ2-1	TGTGCCAGCAGTTTAAGCGACAGGGCCGTGCAGTTCTTC	CASSLSDRAVQFF
TRBV5-6	TRBD2	.	TRBJ2-2	TGTGCCAGCAGCTTCGGACTAGCGGGAGGTACCGGGGAGCTGTTTTTT	CASSFGLAGGTGELFF
TRBV18	TRBD2	.	TRBJ2-1	TGTGCCAGCTCACCTATAGCGGGAGTGTCCTACAATGAGCAGTTCTTC	CASSPIAGVSYNEQFF
TRBV2	TRBD1	.	TRBJ2-1	TGTGCCAGCAGGGAGGACAGGGGGCCATACAATGAGCAGTTCTTC	CASREDRGPYNEQFF
TRBV5-6	.	.	TRBJ1-2	TGTGCCAGCAGCTTGTGGGGGGGATCCACTAACTATGGCTACACCTTC	CASSLWGGSTNYGYTF
TRBV30	.	.	TRBJ1-4	TGTGCCTGGAGGACCTCGGGGGAAAAACTGTTTTTT	CAWRTSGEKLFF
TRBV25-1	TRBD2	.	TRBJ2-6	TGTGCCAGCAGTGAATTTGGTAGCGGGGGCTCTGGGGCCAACGTCCTGACTTTC	CASSEFGSGGSGANVLTF
TRBV18	.	.	TRBJ1-1	TGTGCCAGCTCACCAACGAGGAGGGAGTCTGAAGCTTTCTTT	CASSPTRRESEAFF
TRBV12-3/TRBV12-4	.	.	TRBJ2-3	TGTGCCAGCAGTTTGGGGGCCACAGATACGCAGTATTTT	CASSLGATDTQYF
TRBV27	TRBD2	.	TRBJ2-1	TGTGCCAGCAGTTCACATCGGGGGGGCTACAATGAGCAGTTCTTC	CASSSHRGGYNEQFF
TRBV7-2	.	.	TRBJ2-2	TGTGCCAGCAGCTTAGTAGGAGGGGCCTACACCGGGGAGCTGTTTTTT	CASSLVGGAYTGELFF
TRBV19	.	.	TRBJ2-2	TGTGCCAGTAGTATAGGGGCCAGTATAATACCCGGGGAGCTGTTTTTT	CASSIGASIIPGELFF
TRBV28	TRBD1	few	TRBJ2-7	TGTGCCAGCAGTTTAATCGGGACAGGAGCCTACGAGCAGTACTTC	CASSLIGTGAYEQYF
TRBV28	TRBD1	.	TRBJ2-3	TGTGCCAGCAGGCTACCATCGGCAGGGGGCGAGTCGCAGTATTTT	CASRLPSAGGESQYF
TRBV7-2	.	few	TRBJ2-1	TGTGCCAGCAGCCCTCGGGGAAACTCCTACAATGAGCAGTTCTTC	CASSPRGNSYNEQFF
TRBV30	.	once	TRBJ1-5	TGTGCCTGGAGCCCAGGGGGCAATCAGCCCCAGCATTTT	CAWSPGGNQPQHF
TRBV14	.	.	TRBJ2-6	TGTGCCAGCAGCCAGTATGGGGCCAACGTCCTGACTTTC	CASSQYGANVLTF
TRBV25-1	.	.	TRBJ1-6	TGTGCCAGCCGGACGGGAGCGGTACGGGCTAATTCACCCCTCCACTTT	CASRTGAVRANSPLHF
TRBV27	TRBD2	.	TRBJ2-7	TGTGCCAGCAGTCTTACAGGGGGGCTAGCGGGAGAGGGTGAGCAGTACTTC	CASSLTGGLAGEGEQYF
TRBV6-5	.	.	TRBJ1-2	TGTGCCAGCAGTTACTCGCAGGGACAACGGGGCTACACCTTC	CASSYSQGQRGYTF
TRBV2	TRBD1	.	TRBJ1-5	TGTGCCAGCACTCCACAGGGGACCAGCAATCAGCCCCAGCATTTT	CASTPQGTSNQPQHF
TRBV14	.	.	TRBJ2-1	TGTGCCAGCAGCCAGTTAACGGGACTCAACAATGAGCAGTTCTTC	CASSQLTGLNNEQFF
TRBV28	TRBD1	.	TRBJ1-5	TGTGCCAGCAGCATGGGACAGAGGCATCAGCCCCAGCATTTT	CASSMGQRHQPQHF
TRBV7-3	.	once	TRBJ1-5	TGTGCCAGCAGCTTACGGAGTAATCAGCCCCAGCATTTT	CASSLRSNQPQHF
TRBV7-2	TRBD1	.	TRBJ2-3	TGTGCCAGCATTGGACAGGGCATCCCAGATACGCAGTATTTT	CASIGQGIPDTQYF
TRBV2	.	.	TRBJ2-5	TGTGCCAGCAGTGAAATTAGCGTTAATCTGGAGACCCAGTACTTC	CASSEISVNLETQYF
TRBV7-6	.	.	TRBJ2-1	TGTGCCAGCAGCTTAGAGTTCAGGGGTGCTAGCCACAATGAGCAGTTCTTC	CASSLEFRGASHNEQFF
TRBV7-9	.	once	TRBJ2-7	TGTGCCAGCAGCTTAGCGGGCTCCACCTACGAGCAGTACTTC	CASSLAGSTYEQYF
TRBV4-3	.	.	TRBJ2-2	TGCGCCAGCAGCCAAGATCAACTAGCTTACACCGGGGAGCTGTTTTTT	CASSQDQLAYTGELFF
TRBV6-1	TRBD1	.	TRBJ1-1	TGTGCCAGCAGTGACGGGACAGGGGTCTTGTGGAACACTGAAGCTTTCTTT	CASSDGTGVLWNTEAFF
TRBV7-9	TRBD1	once	TRBJ2-7	TGTGCCAGCAGATCGACAGGGGTTGGCGAGCAGTACTTC	CASRSTGVGEQYF